Listed below are T cell receptor beta chains from one sample, sequenced in a study of OX40 agonist ivuxolimab in advanced cancers. Data came from immunoSEQ multiplex PCR; TCRdb stores just in-frame clones and leaves some out. The sample contains 65,000 to 80,000 clones, roughly 86% of which appear only once. Material: CD4+ or CD8+ T cells sorted from blood, obtained in a trial of the OX40 agonist ivuxolimab. These receptors were obtained from an adult with an advanced solid tumor such as melanoma, head and neck, liver or kidney cancer. CDR3s include the opening cysteine and the closing phenylalanine or tryptophan.

v_gene	j_gene	CDR3aa
TRBV29-1	TRBJ2-1	CSIGRQLDEQFF
TRBV11-2	TRBJ2-1	CASRYGLAGRQGNEQFF
TRBV4-2	TRBJ1-1	CASSVDSRITEAFF
TRBV7-3	TRBJ1-5	CASRGQGTNQPQHF
TRBV28	TRBJ2-1	CASSSNSGRATDNEQFF
TRBV5-1	TRBJ2-1	CASSQRVSAREGEQFF
TRBV20-1	TRBJ2-7	CSVRGYEQYF
TRBV6-1	TRBJ2-7	CASSRGLASSYEQYF
TRBV7-2	TRBJ2-6	CASSLNRVSGANVLTF
TRBV4-1	TRBJ2-2	CASSQATLAEWRANTGELFF
TRBV6-5	TRBJ1-1	CASSWSTRGNTEAFF
TRBV19	TRBJ2-1	CASSDNYNEQFF
TRBV5-1	TRBJ2-3	CASSTGGSVDTQYF
TRBV30	TRBJ2-1	CAWAGIDEQFF
TRBV19	TRBJ2-7	CATSRPSSPAYEQYF
TRBV5-1	TRBJ2-7	CASRVGTGGGEQYF
TRBV7-2	TRBJ2-7	CASSLGPNYEQYF
TRBV30	TRBJ1-5	CAWSPAKGAGSNQPQHF
TRBV9	TRBJ2-7	CARQTVPLLLEQYF
TRBV6-5	TRBJ1-4	CASSEPGGEKLFF
TRBV7-2	TRBJ2-3	CASSSEATDTQYF
TRBV14	TRBJ1-3	CASSQDRGSGNTIYF
TRBV10-3	TRBJ2-3	CAIIKGDNPSTDTQYF
TRBV6-5	TRBJ1-5	CASSYNSNQPQHF
TRBV10-2	TRBJ2-7	CATDDEGLAGEIDEQYF
TRBV5-1	TRBJ2-4	CASSLGATSRNKNIQYF
TRBV29-1	TRBJ2-1	CSVKGGDDYNEQFF
TRBV2	TRBJ1-6	CASRGTDVSPLHF
TRBV7-2	TRBJ2-5	CASSPPGLAGVGETQYF
TRBV27	TRBJ2-7	CASGQEIYEQYF
TRBV18	TRBJ1-6	CASSAGREGDSPLHF
TRBV7-2	TRBJ2-2	CASSPRTGHTGELFF
TRBV7-6	TRBJ2-3	CASSPQDRGGTDTQYF
TRBV7-2	TRBJ1-4	CASSYDRGSEKLFF
TRBV10-3	TRBJ2-7	CAIRPSGPSYEQYF
TRBV18	TRBJ1-1	CASSPPGTGNTEAFF
TRBV7-9	TRBJ1-5	CASSLLAGQGPNQPQHF
TRBV11-2	TRBJ2-7	CASSLVSNLAGSYEQYF
TRBV28	TRBJ2-5	CASSPRDSWETQYF
TRBV5-1	TRBJ1-5	CASSLYGDSNQPQHF
TRBV5-4	TRBJ2-5	CASSWVEGRGETQYF
TRBV6-1	TRBJ2-5	CASRHGGDETQYF
TRBV9	TRBJ1-2	CASSVTGGPTLYGYTF
TRBV30	TRBJ2-1	CAWSNSGGYNEQFF
TRBV29-1	TRBJ2-1	CTGGRGDNEQFF
TRBV5-4	TRBJ2-2	CASTTGGYTNTGELFF
TRBV10-3	TRBJ2-3	CAISGGSADTQYF